This is a list of T cell receptor beta chains from one sample in a study of blood T cell repertoires in COVID-19. TCRdb's copy holds only in-frame clones and misses some; the assay was immunoSEQ multiplex PCR. This sample yields approximately 250,000 clones, of which around four fifths are seen a single time; 5.5% to 7.5% belongs to the top ten. Input material: peripheral blood. All receptors derive from a woman aged 55-75 years with active or convalescent COVID-19. The CDR3 runs from the conserved cysteine through the conserved F or W. A D gene is named only where the DNA matches it firmly. Expanded clones are given a class, and other clones once, few, many or no size at all.

d_call clone_size j_call v_call cdr3_nt cdr3_aa
. . TRBJ2-3 TRBV19 TGTGCCAGTAGTATAGTTGGTCAGGCCCCCGCCTCCGATACGCAGTATTTT CASSIVGQAPASDTQYF
TRBD1 . TRBJ2-6 TRBV30 TGTGCCTGGAGTGTCGGGATCTGGACAGGGGGCCGACCCTCTGGGGCCAACGTCCTGACTTTC CAWSVGIWTGGRPSGANVLTF
. . TRBJ1-2 TRBV4-1 TGCGCCAGCAGCCAAGTAACAGGGCCCTATGGCTACACCTTC CASSQVTGPYGYTF
TRBD2 . TRBJ2-1 TRBV5-4 TGTGCCAGCAGCTTGGTAAGCGGGGCCTACAATGAGCAGTTCTTC CASSLVSGAYNEQFF
TRBD1 . TRBJ2-3 TRBV5-1 TGCGCCAGCAGCAAGGGACAGGGGTACACAGATACGCAGTATTTT CASSKGQGYTDTQYF
TRBD1 . TRBJ2-5 TRBV19 TGTGCCAGTAGCCCAGACAGGGAAGAGACCCAGTACTTC CASSPDREETQYF
TRBD1 . TRBJ1-3 TRBV6-1 TGTGCCAGCAGTGAATGGGGACAGGGATCCTCTGGAAACACCATATATTTT CASSEWGQGSSGNTIYF
. . TRBJ1-3 TRBV15 TGTGCCACCAGCAGAGGTGGGCTCTCTGGAAACACCATATATTTT CATSRGGLSGNTIYF
. . TRBJ2-5 TRBV3-1/TRBV3-2 TGTGCCAGCAGCCAAGGGACTTTTCAAGAGACCCAGTACTTC CASSQGTFQETQYF
. . TRBJ1-1 TRBV11-2 TGTGCCAGCAGGGGGGGCACTGAAGCTTTCTTT CASRGGTEAFF
. . TRBJ2-3 TRBV5-1 TGCGCCAGCAGCTTGGCCGGGGTCACGCAGTATTTT CASSLAGVTQYF
. . TRBJ1-2 TRBV6-5 TGTGCCAGCAGTTACTCGTTGACAGGCCTCTATGGCTACACCTTC CASSYSLTGLYGYTF
TRBD2 . TRBJ2-3 TRBV7-9 TGTGCCAGCAGCCCTGCTAGCGGGGGCCTTCCAGATACGCAGTATTTT CASSPASGGLPDTQYF
TRBD1 many TRBJ1-2 TRBV29-1 TGCAGCGTTTCACAGGGGGTGCAACCTTATGGCTACACCTTC CSVSQGVQPYGYTF
TRBD1 . TRBJ2-2 TRBV29-1 TGCAGCGTTTATGAATGGGGACAGGGAGGCGCCGGGGAGCTGTTTTTT CSVYEWGQGGAGELFF
TRBD2 . TRBJ2-1 TRBV12-5 TGTGCTAGTGGGCCGGGACTAGCGGCCGTGGAGCAGTTCTTC CASGPGLAAVEQFF
TRBD2 . TRBJ2-1 TRBV3-1/TRBV3-2 TGTGCCAGCAGCCAAGGGACTAGCAACTACAATGAGCAGTTCTTC CASSQGTSNYNEQFF
. . TRBJ1-1 TRBV7-8 TGTGCCAGCAGCTTAGAAACAGCAAGGAACACTGAAGCTTTCTTT CASSLETARNTEAFF
TRBD1 . TRBJ1-4 TRBV5-6 TGTGCCAGCAGCAGGGTAGGCACAGGGGCGGAAAAACTGTTTTTT CASSRVGTGAEKLFF
TRBD2 . TRBJ2-3 TRBV9 TGTGCCAGCAGCGTAGATAATAGCGGGGGTGGCCAAGGCACAGATACGCAGTATTTT CASSVDNSGGGQGTDTQYF
. . TRBJ1-1 TRBV19 TGTGCCAGTAGTGGCTCAGTGAACACTGAAGCTTTCTTT CASSGSVNTEAFF
TRBD1 . TRBJ1-2 TRBV25-1 TGTGCCAGCAGTGACGGACAGGAATATGGCTACACCTTC CASSDGQEYGYTF
TRBD1 . TRBJ1-3 TRBV7-7 TGTGCTAGCAGCTTAGCAGGGGGGGACGGAAACACCATATATTTT CASSLAGGDGNTIYF
TRBD1 . TRBJ2-3 TRBV5-4 TGTGCCAGCCGACAGGGGGGAAGAACAGATACGCAGTATTTT CASRQGGRTDTQYF
. . TRBJ1-2 TRBV28 TGTGCCAGCAGTTTAGCGGTCTATGGCTACACCTTC CASSLAVYGYTF
TRBD2 . TRBJ2-3 TRBV7-3 TGTGCCAGCAGCTTAAACGGCGGGAGAGGGACAGATACGCAGTATTTT CASSLNGGRGTDTQYF
. . TRBJ2-5 TRBV18 TGTGCCAGCTCCGGGAGGCAGGGGGCAGAAGAGACCCAGTACTTC CASSGRQGAEETQYF
TRBD1 . TRBJ2-1 TRBV12-5 TGTGCTAGTGGTTTGCCCCCGAGGACAGGGGGCTACAATGAGCAGTTCTTC CASGLPPRTGGYNEQFF
TRBD2 . TRBJ2-1 TRBV7-2 TGTGCCAGCAGCTTAGATGGCGGGGGCTCCTACAATGAGCAGTTCTTC CASSLDGGGSYNEQFF
TRBD2 . TRBJ2-5 TRBV5-6 TGTGCCAGCAGCCGCCGCGGGAGGGTGATCGAGACCCAGTACTTC CASSRRGRVIETQYF
. . TRBJ1-5 TRBV2 TGTGCCAGCAGGGGGACATATTATCAGCCCCAGCATTTT CASRGTYYQPQHF
TRBD2 . TRBJ2-7 TRBV11-3 TGTGCCAGCAGCTTAAGTACTAGCGGGACAGAGCAGTACTTC CASSLSTSGTEQYF
. . TRBJ1-6 TRBV9 TGTGCCAGCAGCGTCAGAGCCGGCAGGAGGGATTCACCCCTCCACTTT CASSVRAGRRDSPLHF
. once TRBJ2-6 TRBV5-1 TGCGCCAGCAGCTCCAAGCCCCCCCCCGGTGGACTCTCTGGGGCCAACGTCCTGACTTTC CASSSKPPPGGLSGANVLTF
. once TRBJ2-7 TRBV9 TGTGCCAGCAGCCCTCCTCCGGACACCTACGAGCAGTACTTC CASSPPPDTYEQYF
TRBD2 . TRBJ2-1 TRBV13 TGTGCCAGCAGCTTAGGCCTAGCGGGAGGGCCCCTCAATGAGCAGTTCTTC CASSLGLAGGPLNEQFF
TRBD2 . TRBJ2-7 TRBV9 TGTGCCAGCAGCCCCGGGGAGGGGCCATTTCGCGAGCAGTACTTC CASSPGEGPFREQYF
TRBD1 . TRBJ1-1 TRBV19 TGTGCCTCCTTACTATCAGGGACAGGGGGCTTTAGGAACACTGAAGCTTTCTTT CASLLSGTGGFRNTEAFF
TRBD2 . TRBJ2-1 TRBV13 TGTGCCAGCAGCACACCCCACGGACTAGTGCGGAATGAGCAGTTCTTC CASSTPHGLVRNEQFF
TRBD1 . TRBJ1-2 TRBV16 TGTGCCAGCAGCCAATGGGGACAGGGAGGCTATGGCTACACCTTC CASSQWGQGGYGYTF
. once TRBJ1-4 TRBV4-1 TGCGCCAGCAGCCAAGTTCAGGGGAATGAAAAACTGTTTTTT CASSQVQGNEKLFF
TRBD2 . TRBJ2-7 TRBV6-5 TGTGCCAGCGCAACCCAAGGGACTAGCGAGGACGAGCAGTACTTC CASATQGTSEDEQYF
TRBD1 . TRBJ2-3 TRBV7-9 TGTGCCAGCAGCTTAGCGGGACAGCCAGATACGCAGTATTTT CASSLAGQPDTQYF
TRBD2 . TRBJ2-3 TRBV9 TGTGCCAGCAGCCCTACCTCGACTAGCGGGATTATAAGGGATACGCAGTATTTT CASSPTSTSGIIRDTQYF
TRBD1 . TRBJ1-4 TRBV2 TGTGCCAGCAGTGGGGACAGGGGTAACGAAAAACTGTTTTTT CASSGDRGNEKLFF
TRBD2 . TRBJ2-3 TRBV18 TGTGCCAGCTCACCCATCCTAGCGGGGGGAAGCACAGATACGCAGTATTTT CASSPILAGGSTDTQYF
TRBD2 . TRBJ2-3 TRBV18 TGTGCCAGCTCCCGGGGGGGCCAAGATACGCAGTATTTT CASSRGGQDTQYF
. few TRBJ1-2 TRBV5-1 TGCGCCAGCAGCCTGGACACCTATGGCTACACCTTC CASSLDTYGYTF
. . TRBJ1-6 TRBV6-1 TGTGCCAGCAGTGAGGGCAGGGTGGTTAATTCACCCCTCCACTTT CASSEGRVVNSPLHF
TRBD1 once TRBJ2-4 TRBV15 TGTGCCACCAGCAGAGATACAGGGGGCAACATTCAGTACTTC CATSRDTGGNIQYF
. . TRBJ2-1 TRBV10-3 TGTGCCATCAGTGAGTCGGGCTCCGGCCGCTCCTACAATGAGCAGTTCTTC CAISESGSGRSYNEQFF
. . TRBJ1-1 TRBV11-3 TGTGCCAGCAGCAAGGGAGTGAACACTGAAGCTTTCTTT CASSKGVNTEAFF
. . TRBJ2-6 TRBV7-6 TGTGCCAGCAGCGGCCTCCGGGACACCTCCCCCTCTGGGGCCAACGTCCTGACTTTC CASSGLRDTSPSGANVLTF
TRBD1 . TRBJ1-1 TRBV5-1 TGCGCCAGCAGCTTGGGGTGGACAGGGGAGGAGGAAGCTTTCTTT CASSLGWTGEEEAFF
TRBD2 . TRBJ2-3 TRBV5-1 TGCGCCAGCAGCCTCGGGGGGGCCACAGATACGCAGTATTTT CASSLGGATDTQYF